The source of this TCR beta chain is a study of neurological immune-mediated disorders. TCRdb re-derived calls from the 5' RACE reads in MiXCR, one entry per CDR3 protein. The sample lists roughly 60,000 distinct CDR3 sequences, 9.7% occurring once. The time point was: longitudinal time-point 2. The CDR3 contains 14 residues. In germline, CDR1 is MDHEN, CDR2 SYDVKM. Turning to this clonotype: An end of the junction does not agree with germline; a read error may underlie this.

V usage is TRBV28 and J usage is TRBJ2-1, with a possible D match to TRBD2 (5 bases). Material: PBMCs. The sequence was collected from a man in his thirties or forties in good health. The CDR3 region is CTSSLMWELAEQFF. CDR3 DNA: TGTACCAGCAGTTTAATGTGGGAGCTAGCTGAGCAGTTCTTC.